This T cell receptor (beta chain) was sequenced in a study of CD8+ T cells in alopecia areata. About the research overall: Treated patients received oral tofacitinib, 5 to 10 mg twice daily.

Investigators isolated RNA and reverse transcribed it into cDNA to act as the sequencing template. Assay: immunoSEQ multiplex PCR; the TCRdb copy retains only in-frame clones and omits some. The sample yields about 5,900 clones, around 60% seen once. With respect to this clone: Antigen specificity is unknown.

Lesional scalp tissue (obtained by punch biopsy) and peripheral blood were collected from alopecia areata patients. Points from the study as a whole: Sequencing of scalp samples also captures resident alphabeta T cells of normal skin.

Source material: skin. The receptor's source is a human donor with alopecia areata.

CDR3 nucleotides: TGTGCCAGCAGGACTTACGGCACCGGGGAGCTGTTTTTT. Translating it yields CASRTYGTGELFF. This chain joins TRBV7-3 and TRBJ2-2; D ambiguous. The germline V gene encodes CDR1 SGHTA and CDR2 FQGTGA. Deletions cut 6 bases from V and 4 bases from J, with 9 bases between. The CDR3 extends over 13 amino acids.